The rows below give T cell receptor beta chains drawn from one sample of a study of blood T cell repertoires in COVID-19. Clones were read by immunoSEQ multiplex PCR, and TCRdb kept only the in-frame ones, dropping some. This table holds a few hundred thousand clones, roughly 77% found once. Sequencing was done on a sample of PBMCs or T cells enriched from blood (not recorded which). These TCRs come from a man in his forties or fifties who had recovered from COVID-19. Both conserved end residues are part of each CDR3. The order of the fields is D gene, clone size, V gene, J gene, CDR3 DNA, CDR3 protein. The D gene is left open where the match is weak. Clone size is stated in some rows and not others, as once, few, many or a class when expanded.

d_call: -
clone_size: -
v_call: TRBV19
j_call: TRBJ1-5
cdr3_nt: TGTGCCAGTAGTATATTGGGGGGACGATATCAGCCCCAGCATTTT
cdr3_aa: CASSILGGRYQPQHF

d_call: -
clone_size: -
v_call: TRBV3-1/TRBV3-2
j_call: TRBJ2-7
cdr3_nt: TGTGCCAGCAGCCAATCAGGGTCCCGGAGGGCCTACGAGCAGTACTTC
cdr3_aa: CASSQSGSRRAYEQYF

d_call: -
clone_size: -
v_call: TRBV4-1
j_call: TRBJ2-2
cdr3_nt: TGCGCCAGCAGCCAAGAGGCAGGGCGGAACACCGGGGAGCTGTTTTTT
cdr3_aa: CASSQEAGRNTGELFF

d_call: -
clone_size: -
v_call: TRBV5-6
j_call: TRBJ1-3
cdr3_nt: TGTGCCAGCAGCTCGGCAGGGTCGAACACCATATATTTT
cdr3_aa: CASSSAGSNTIYF

d_call: TRBD1
clone_size: few
v_call: TRBV28
j_call: TRBJ1-6
cdr3_nt: TGTGCCAGCAGTTTAGGGCAGGGGGGTTTATCACCCCTCCACTTT
cdr3_aa: CASSLGQGGLSPLHF

d_call: -
clone_size: -
v_call: TRBV9
j_call: TRBJ2-2
cdr3_nt: TGTGCCAGCAGCGTTTCATCGGGGAACACCGGGGAGCTGTTTTTT
cdr3_aa: CASSVSSGNTGELFF

d_call: -
clone_size: -
v_call: TRBV7-8
j_call: TRBJ2-4
cdr3_nt: TGTGCCAGCAGCGGCAGGGTAGGAGCTTTAGCCAAAAACATTCAGTACTTC
cdr3_aa: CASSGRVGALAKNIQYF

d_call: TRBD1
clone_size: once
v_call: TRBV11-2
j_call: TRBJ1-6
cdr3_nt: TGTGCCAGCAGCCCGGACAGGGTCAATTCACCCCTCCACTTT
cdr3_aa: CASSPDRVNSPLHF

d_call: -
clone_size: -
v_call: TRBV5-4
j_call: TRBJ1-6
cdr3_nt: TGTGCCAGCAGCTTGGCAGGGAGGGGATCCTATAATTCACCCCTCCACTTT
cdr3_aa: CASSLAGRGSYNSPLHF

d_call: TRBD1
clone_size: once
v_call: TRBV7-8
j_call: TRBJ1-5
cdr3_nt: TGTGCCAGCAGCTACCGGACAGGGTCTTATCAGCCCCAGCATTTT
cdr3_aa: CASSYRTGSYQPQHF

d_call: -
clone_size: -
v_call: TRBV29-1
j_call: TRBJ1-2
cdr3_nt: TGCAGCGTTTCCGGGTCCAACTATGGCTACACCTTC
cdr3_aa: CSVSGSNYGYTF

d_call: -
clone_size: -
v_call: TRBV9
j_call: TRBJ2-3
cdr3_nt: TGTGCCAGCAGCGTTTCCAGCGGAAGCACAGATACGCAGTATTTT
cdr3_aa: CASSVSSGSTDTQYF

d_call: -
clone_size: -
v_call: TRBV9
j_call: TRBJ2-1
cdr3_nt: TGTGCCAGCATCCAGGGGTTTCTTCAGGGTAGCGACAATGAGCAGTTCTTC
cdr3_aa: CASIQGFLQGSDNEQFF

d_call: TRBD2
clone_size: once
v_call: TRBV24-1
j_call: TRBJ2-1
cdr3_nt: TGTGCCACCAGTGAGGCCGGGACTAGCGGGAGGGCCGTGATGTTCTTC
cdr3_aa: CATSEAGTSGRAVMFF

d_call: TRBD1
clone_size: -
v_call: TRBV5-1
j_call: TRBJ2-7
cdr3_nt: TGCGCCAGCAGCTTGGCCATTGGACAGGGGGCCGAGCAGTACTTC
cdr3_aa: CASSLAIGQGAEQYF

d_call: -
clone_size: once
v_call: TRBV18
j_call: TRBJ1-1
cdr3_nt: TGTGCCAGCTCACCAACCAGGAACACTGAAGCTTTCTTT
cdr3_aa: CASSPTRNTEAFF

d_call: -
clone_size: -
v_call: TRBV30
j_call: TRBJ2-1
cdr3_nt: TGTGCCTGGAGTAAGGGGGGGACGTACAATGAGCAGTTCTTC
cdr3_aa: CAWSKGGTYNEQFF

d_call: TRBD1
clone_size: -
v_call: TRBV4-1
j_call: TRBJ2-2
cdr3_nt: TGCGCCAGCAGCCAGATAGGAACAGGGGCGCGGCGGCCCGGGGAGCTGTTTTTT
cdr3_aa: CASSQIGTGARRPGELFF

d_call: TRBD2
clone_size: -
v_call: TRBV11-2
j_call: TRBJ2-7
cdr3_nt: TGTGCCAGCAGCTTAGCCGCGCGGGGGGGCGAGCAGTACTTC
cdr3_aa: CASSLAARGGEQYF

d_call: -
clone_size: -
v_call: TRBV19
j_call: TRBJ1-3
cdr3_nt: TGTGCCAGTTCGCGGGGTTCTGGAAACACCATATATTTT
cdr3_aa: CASSRGSGNTIYF

d_call: -
clone_size: once
v_call: TRBV10-3
j_call: TRBJ2-7
cdr3_nt: TGTGCCATCGGCCTTCGCAGGGTAGGATCCTACGAGCAGTACTTC
cdr3_aa: CAIGLRRVGSYEQYF

d_call: -
clone_size: -
v_call: TRBV25-1
j_call: TRBJ2-7
cdr3_nt: TGTGCCAGCAGTGAATATAGGGGACAAATCTACGAGCAGTACTTC
cdr3_aa: CASSEYRGQIYEQYF

d_call: -
clone_size: -
v_call: TRBV5-6
j_call: TRBJ1-5
cdr3_nt: TGTGCCAGCAGCTTTAATTCCGGGGGCAATCAGCCCCAGCATTTT
cdr3_aa: CASSFNSGGNQPQHF

d_call: TRBD2
clone_size: many
v_call: TRBV9
j_call: TRBJ2-3
cdr3_nt: TGTGCCAGCAGCGTTCTTTCAGCGGGGGGCCTAGATACGCAGTATTTT
cdr3_aa: CASSVLSAGGLDTQYF

d_call: -
clone_size: -
v_call: TRBV18
j_call: TRBJ1-2
cdr3_nt: TGTGCCAGCTCACCCAACCCGACGTTAGAGGGCTATGGCTACACCTTC
cdr3_aa: CASSPNPTLEGYGYTF

d_call: TRBD1
clone_size: -
v_call: TRBV7-9
j_call: TRBJ1-4
cdr3_nt: TGTGCCAGCAGCTCTCAGGACAGGGGGAGATCTAATGAAAAACTGTTTTTT
cdr3_aa: CASSSQDRGRSNEKLFF

d_call: TRBD2
clone_size: -
v_call: TRBV9
j_call: TRBJ2-1
cdr3_nt: TGTGCCAGCAGCGCCTCACGGGCCCCGGGGGGGGAGCAGTTCTTC
cdr3_aa: CASSASRAPGGEQFF

d_call: -
clone_size: -
v_call: TRBV9
j_call: TRBJ1-4
cdr3_nt: TGTGCCAGCAGCGTAGCTGTGGGGCCCCTCGAAAAACTGTTTTTT
cdr3_aa: CASSVAVGPLEKLFF

d_call: -
clone_size: few
v_call: TRBV29-1
j_call: TRBJ1-1
cdr3_nt: TGCAGCGTTGAACTATCCGCAGCTTTCTTT
cdr3_aa: CSVELSAAFF

d_call: -
clone_size: few
v_call: TRBV11-2
j_call: TRBJ2-1
cdr3_nt: TGTGCCAGCAGCCTCATTGCGGGGTACTACAATGAGCAGTTCTTC
cdr3_aa: CASSLIAGYYNEQFF

d_call: TRBD1
clone_size: -
v_call: TRBV3-1/TRBV3-2
j_call: TRBJ1-2
cdr3_nt: TGTGCCAGCAGCCTACCCGGGACAGGAGACTATGGCTACACCTTC
cdr3_aa: CASSLPGTGDYGYTF

d_call: TRBD1
clone_size: few
v_call: TRBV12-3/TRBV12-4
j_call: TRBJ1-1
cdr3_nt: TGTGCCAGCAGTACCAGACAGGGAACTGAAGCTTTCTTT
cdr3_aa: CASSTRQGTEAFF

d_call: -
clone_size: once
v_call: TRBV2
j_call: TRBJ2-1
cdr3_nt: TGTGCCAGCAAACAGGGTGGGAATGAGCAGTTCTTC
cdr3_aa: CASKQGGNEQFF

d_call: TRBD2
clone_size: -
v_call: TRBV11-2
j_call: TRBJ2-7
cdr3_nt: TGTGCCAGCAGCTCCCACTTCGGGACTAGCAGCGAGCAGTACTTC
cdr3_aa: CASSSHFGTSSEQYF

d_call: TRBD1
clone_size: few
v_call: TRBV7-9
j_call: TRBJ2-7
cdr3_nt: TGTGCCAGCAGCTTGATGCAGGGGGACGAGCAGTACTTC
cdr3_aa: CASSLMQGDEQYF

d_call: -
clone_size: -
v_call: TRBV19
j_call: TRBJ1-1
cdr3_nt: TGTGCCATTATCGAGGGCACTGAAGCTTTCTTT
cdr3_aa: CAIIEGTEAFF

d_call: TRBD2
clone_size: -
v_call: TRBV2
j_call: TRBJ2-7
cdr3_nt: TGTGCCAGCAGTGGGGGGGGCTCCTACGAGCAGTACTTC
cdr3_aa: CASSGGGSYEQYF

d_call: TRBD2
clone_size: -
v_call: TRBV5-4
j_call: TRBJ2-5
cdr3_nt: TGTGCCACCTCGGGAGGGGAAGAGACCCAGTACTTC
cdr3_aa: CATSGGEETQYF

d_call: -
clone_size: -
v_call: TRBV6-5
j_call: TRBJ1-1
cdr3_nt: TGTGCCAGTAAAAGGGGCACTGAAGCTTTCTTT
cdr3_aa: CASKRGTEAFF

d_call: TRBD2
clone_size: -
v_call: TRBV7-3
j_call: TRBJ2-1
cdr3_nt: TGTGCCAGCAGCTCTGGACTAGACAATGAGCAGTTCTTC
cdr3_aa: CASSSGLDNEQFF

d_call: -
clone_size: -
v_call: TRBV7-6
j_call: TRBJ2-1
cdr3_nt: TGTGCCAGCAGCTTAGGGACAGCCGGCGGCTTTTACAATGAGCAGTTCTTC
cdr3_aa: CASSLGTAGGFYNEQFF